This T cell receptor beta chain was captured by sequencing in a study of blood T cell repertoires in COVID-19. Study-level background: The study drew acute and convalescent COVID-19 samples from the United States, Italy and Spain. T cells, B-cell-depleted T cells, or PBMCs provided the cDNA or gDNA that served as material.

This CDR3 region has 18 residues. The V and J ends lost 0 bases and 1 base, in that order; junction bases with no gene match: 12. In the original analysis: The authors estimated nucleated cell counts from reference gene primer amplification. The assay was immunoSEQ multiplex PCR, and TCRdb's table has in-frame clones only and misses some. The DNA gave D and trimming, while V, J and clone size come from that table. The sample has over 95,000 clones, about four fifths seen once. V usage is TRBV23-1 and J usage is TRBJ2-7, with TRBD1 matching 7 bases. TRBV23-1 falls under the ORF class, with uncertain function. The TCR sequence derives from a human donor in a cohort sampled during active COVID-19. Sequencing was done on a sample of peripheral blood. This CDR3 reads CASSQSIIRTGWSYEQYF. In DNA form, the CDR3 reads TGCGCCAGCAGTCAATCTATAATCCGGACAGGATGGTCCTACGAGCAGTACTTC.